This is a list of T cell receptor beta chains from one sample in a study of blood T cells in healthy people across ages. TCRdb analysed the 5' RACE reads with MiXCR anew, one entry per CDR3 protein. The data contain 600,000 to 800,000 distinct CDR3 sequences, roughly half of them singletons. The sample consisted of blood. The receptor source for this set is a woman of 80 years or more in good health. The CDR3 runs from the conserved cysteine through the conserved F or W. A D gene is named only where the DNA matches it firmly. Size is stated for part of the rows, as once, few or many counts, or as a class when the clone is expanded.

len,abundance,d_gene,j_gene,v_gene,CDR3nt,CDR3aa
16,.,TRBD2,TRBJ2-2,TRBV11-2,TGTGCCAGCAGCTTTAGTAGCGGGGTTAACACCGGGGAGCTGTTTTTT,CASSFSSGVNTGELFF
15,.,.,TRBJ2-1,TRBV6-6,TGTGCCAGCGGGGCTGAATACAGGGTCCAAGAGACCCAGTTCTTC,CASGAEYRVQETQFF
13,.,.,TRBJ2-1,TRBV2,TGTGCCAGCAGTGCCGTACCCTACAATGAGCAGTTCTTC,CASSAVPYNEQFF
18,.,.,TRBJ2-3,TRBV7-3,TGTGCCAGCAGCTTAACGCATGGGAGCAGGGGATTCACAGATACGCAGTATTTT,CASSLTHGSRGFTDTQYF
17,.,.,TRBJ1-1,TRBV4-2,TGTGCCAGCAGCCAAGGGGGTGGGGCTGGGGATAACACTGAAGCTTTCTTT,CASSQGGGAGDNTEAFF
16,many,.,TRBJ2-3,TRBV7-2,TGTGCCAGCAGCTCCCAGCCGGACCACAGCACAGATACGCAGTATTTT,CASSSQPDHSTDTQYF
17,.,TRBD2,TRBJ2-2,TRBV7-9,TGTGCCAGCAGCTTCCCCGCGGGGGGCGGCTACACCGGGGAGCTGTTTTTT,CASSFPAGGGYTGELFF
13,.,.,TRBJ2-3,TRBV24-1,TGTGCCACCAGTGACTCCGTACTAGAAGCGCAGTATTTT,CATSDSVLEAQYF
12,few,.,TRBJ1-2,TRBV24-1,TGTGCCACCAGTGACCCGACAGATGGCTACACCTTC,CATSDPTDGYTF
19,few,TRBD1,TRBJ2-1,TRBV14,TGTGCCAGCAGCCCCCACCGCCTTGCCCCGGGACAGGGTCTCAATGAGCAGTTCTTC,CASSPHRLAPGQGLNEQFF
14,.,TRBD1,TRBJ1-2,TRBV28,TGTGCCAGCAGTTTACCGGGACAGATCTATGGCTACACCTTC,CASSLPGQIYGYTF
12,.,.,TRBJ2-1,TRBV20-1,TGCAGTGCCCAGCCCGGGGCGGGTGAGCAGTTCTTC,CSAQPGAGEQFF
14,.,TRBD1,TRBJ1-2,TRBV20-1,TGCAGTGCTAGGGACAGGGCCTTTAACTATGGCTACACCTTC,CSARDRAFNYGYTF
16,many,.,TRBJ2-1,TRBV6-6,TGTGCCAGCAGCGGACAACTTGCGACTAGTCACAATGAGCAGTTCTTC,CASSGQLATSHNEQFF
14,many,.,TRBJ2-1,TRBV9,TGTGCCAGCAGCCCCCACAGTTCCTACAATGAGCAGTTCTTC,CASSPHSSYNEQFF
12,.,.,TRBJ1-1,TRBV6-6,TGTGCCAGCCTTCCTTATGGAACTGAAGCTTTCTTT,CASLPYGTEAFF
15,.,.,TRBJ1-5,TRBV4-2,TGTGCCAGCAGCCAAGAACAGAACCACAATCAGCCCCAGCATTTT,CASSQEQNHNQPQHF
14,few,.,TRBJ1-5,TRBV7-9,TGTGCCAGCAGCTTAACAGGAGAGTATCAGCCCCAGCATTTT,CASSLTGEYQPQHF
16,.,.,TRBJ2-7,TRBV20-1,TGCAGTGCTAGATCCTACTCCGGACGGAGCTCCTACGAGCAGTACTTC,CSARSYSGRSSYEQYF
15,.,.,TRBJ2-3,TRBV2,TGTGCCAGCAGTGAGTTGGTAGCGGCGTCAGATACGCAGTATTTT,CASSELVAASDTQYF
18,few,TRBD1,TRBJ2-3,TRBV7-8,TGTGCCAGCAGCTTAGACCCCGGGACAGCTTTTAGCACAGATACGCAGTATTTT,CASSLDPGTAFSTDTQYF
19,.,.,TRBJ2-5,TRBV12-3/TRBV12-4,TGTGCCAGCAGTTTTAGCACTAAGAGCGGATCCAGGCGTTTGGGGACCCAGTACTTC,CASSFSTKSGSRRLGTQYF
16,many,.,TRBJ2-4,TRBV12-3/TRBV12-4,TGTGCCAGCAGTTTATGGGCGGCAGGGCGCTCGAACATTCAGTACTTC,CASSLWAAGRSNIQYF
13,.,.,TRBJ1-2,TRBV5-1,TGCGCCAGCAGCTTGTCCGAAGTCTATGGCTACACCTTC,CASSLSEVYGYTF
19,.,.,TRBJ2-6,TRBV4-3,TGCGCCAGCAGCCAAGAGGGGGCTAGCGTCCTTCCTGGGGCCAACGTCCTGACTTTC,CASSQEGASVLPGANVLTF